The clone carrying this T cell receptor (beta chain) has just a few counts. The antigen remains undetermined. The method was immunoSEQ multiplex PCR; TCRdb's version includes in-frame clones alone and lacks a portion of them. The sample lists tens of thousands of clones; around 74% were seen once. As to time point: pretreatment peripheral blood. This specimen comes from a study of PD-L1 blockade in urothelial cancer. As for the study in general: Starting in about 2014, patients were given atezolizumab (1,200 mg intravenously every 3 weeks). Male patients with bladder-origin urothelial cancer numbered about nine tenths of the roughly 29. There were a median of approximately 150,000 T cells in blood samples. The study's findings and limits: Having blood TCR clonality under the median before treatment predicted better survival.

Sample: PBMCs, taken around atezolizumab (anti-PD-L1) treatment. The receptor comes from a man between 65 and 85 years old with urothelial cancer.

The CDR3: CASSHWAGGVVNYGYTF. CDR3 sequence (DNA): TGTGCCAGTAGCCATTGGGCGGGGGGCGTTGTTAACTATGGCTACACCTTC. The V call is TRBV19, the J call TRBJ1-2, with a possible D match to TRBD1 (6 bases). The CDR3 extends over 17 amino acids. CDR1 and CDR2 from the germline V gene are LNHDA and SQIVND (reference sequence). The V end was cut by 6 bases, the J end by 1 base, with 21 bases between.